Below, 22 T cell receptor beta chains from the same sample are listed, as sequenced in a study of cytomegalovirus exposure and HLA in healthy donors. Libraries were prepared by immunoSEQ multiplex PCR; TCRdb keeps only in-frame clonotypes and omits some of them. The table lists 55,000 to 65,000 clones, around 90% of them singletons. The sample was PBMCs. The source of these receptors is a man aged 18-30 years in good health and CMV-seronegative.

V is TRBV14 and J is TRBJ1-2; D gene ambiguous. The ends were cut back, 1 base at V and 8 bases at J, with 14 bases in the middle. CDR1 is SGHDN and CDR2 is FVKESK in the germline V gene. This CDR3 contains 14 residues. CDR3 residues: CASSQGGLLKGYTF. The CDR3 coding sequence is TGTGCCAGCAGCCAAGGCGGGTTACTGAAAGGCTACACCTTC.

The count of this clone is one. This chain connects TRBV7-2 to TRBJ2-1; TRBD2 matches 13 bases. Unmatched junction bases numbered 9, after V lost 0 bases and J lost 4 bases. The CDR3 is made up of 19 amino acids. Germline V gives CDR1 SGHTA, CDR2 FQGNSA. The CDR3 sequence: CASSLAVLLAGGKYNEQFF. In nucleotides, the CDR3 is TGTGCCAGCAGCTTAGCAGTGTTACTAGCGGGAGGGAAATACAATGAGCAGTTCTTC.

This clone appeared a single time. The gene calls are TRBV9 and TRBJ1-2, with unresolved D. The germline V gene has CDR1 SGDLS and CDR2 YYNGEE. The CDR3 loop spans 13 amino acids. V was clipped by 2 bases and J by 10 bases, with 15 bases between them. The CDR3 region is CASSVESDRDYTF. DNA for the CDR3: TGTGCCAGCAGCGTTGAGTCCGACCGGGACTACACCTTC. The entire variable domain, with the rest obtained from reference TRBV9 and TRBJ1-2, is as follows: DSGVTQTPKHLITATGQRVTLRCSPRSGDLSVYWYQQSLDQGLQFLIQYYNGEERAKGNILERFSAQQFPDLHSELNLSSLELGDSALYFCASSVESDRDYTFGSGTRLTVV.

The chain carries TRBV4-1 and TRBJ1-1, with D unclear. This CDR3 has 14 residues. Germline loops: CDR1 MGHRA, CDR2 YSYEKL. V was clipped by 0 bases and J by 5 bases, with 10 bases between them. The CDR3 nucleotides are TGCGCCAGCAGCCAAGATTGGGCGCAAACTGAAGCTTTCTTT. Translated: CASSQDWAQTEAFF.

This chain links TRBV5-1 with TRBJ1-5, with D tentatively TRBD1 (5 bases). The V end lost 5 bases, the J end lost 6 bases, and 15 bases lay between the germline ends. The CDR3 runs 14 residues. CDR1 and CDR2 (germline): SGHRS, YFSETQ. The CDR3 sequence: CASSVGGGGQPQHF. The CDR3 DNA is TGCGCCAGCAGTGTTGGGGGGGGTGGTCAGCCCCAGCATTTT.

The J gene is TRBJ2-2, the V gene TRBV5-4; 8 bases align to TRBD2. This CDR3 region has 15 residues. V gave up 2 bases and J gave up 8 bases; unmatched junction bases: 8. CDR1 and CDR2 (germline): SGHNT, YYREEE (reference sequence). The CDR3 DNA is TGTGCCAGCAGCTTCGTGGCGGGAGGTGGAGGGGAGCTGTTTTTT. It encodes CASSFVAGGGGELFF.

The CDR3 sequence: CASRYFRDTLYNEQFF. The CDR3 DNA is TGTGCCAGCAGGTACTTTCGGGACACACTCTACAATGAGCAGTTCTTC. The gene calls are TRBV11-2 and TRBJ2-1, with D possibly matching TRBD1 (6 bases). The germline V and J ends were trimmed by 6 bases and 3 bases, with 18 bases remaining between them. Per germline, CDR1 SGHAT and CDR2 FQNNGV. The CDR3 is made up of 16 amino acids.

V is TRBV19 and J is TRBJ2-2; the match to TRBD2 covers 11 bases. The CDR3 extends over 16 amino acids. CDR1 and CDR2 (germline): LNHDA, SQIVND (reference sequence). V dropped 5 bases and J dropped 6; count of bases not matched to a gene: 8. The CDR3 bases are TGTGCCAGTAGTCCGCGGACTAGCGGGCCTGCCGGGGAGCTGTTTTTT. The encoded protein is CASSPRTSGPAGELFF.

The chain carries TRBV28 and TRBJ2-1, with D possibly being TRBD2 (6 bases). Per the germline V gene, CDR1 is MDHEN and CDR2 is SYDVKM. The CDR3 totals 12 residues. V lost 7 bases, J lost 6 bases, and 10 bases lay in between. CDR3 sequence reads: CASKPAGNEQFF. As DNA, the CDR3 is TGTGCCAGCAAACCAGCGGGCAATGAGCAGTTCTTC.

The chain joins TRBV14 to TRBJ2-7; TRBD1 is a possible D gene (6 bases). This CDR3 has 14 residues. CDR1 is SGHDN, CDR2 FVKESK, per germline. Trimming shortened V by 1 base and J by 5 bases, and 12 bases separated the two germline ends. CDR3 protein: CASSQARGGNEQYF. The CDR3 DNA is TGTGCCAGCAGCCAAGCCAGGGGTGGCAACGAGCAGTACTTC.

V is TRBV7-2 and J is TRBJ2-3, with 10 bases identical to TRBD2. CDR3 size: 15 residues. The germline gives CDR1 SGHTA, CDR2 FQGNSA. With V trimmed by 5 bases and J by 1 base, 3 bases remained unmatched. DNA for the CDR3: TGTGCCAGCAGCACCCTAGCGGGAGGCACAGATACGCAGTATTTT. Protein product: CASSTLAGGTDTQYF.

The chain's CDR3 is CASSMRGGRAFF. Written as DNA, the CDR3 is TGTGCCAGTAGTATGAGGGGGGGACGAGCTTTCTTT. The rearrangement uses TRBV19 and TRBJ1-1, with D possibly TRBD1 on 6 matching bases. V shed 3 bases and J shed 10 bases, with 12 bases lying between them. Germline CDR1 reads LNHDA; CDR2 reads SQIVND (reference sequence). This CDR3 has 12 amino acids.

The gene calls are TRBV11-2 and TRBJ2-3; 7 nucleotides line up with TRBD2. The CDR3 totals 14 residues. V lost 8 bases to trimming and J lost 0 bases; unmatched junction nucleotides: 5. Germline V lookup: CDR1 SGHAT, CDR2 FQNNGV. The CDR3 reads CASPQRGSTDTQYF. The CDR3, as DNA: TGTGCCAGCCCCCAGCGGGGAAGCACAGATACGCAGTATTTT. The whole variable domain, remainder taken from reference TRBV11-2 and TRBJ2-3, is EAGVAQSPRYKIIEKRQSVAFWCNPISGHATLYWYQQILGQGPKLLIQFQNNGVVDDSQLPKDRFSAERLKGVDSTLKIQPAKLEDSAVYLCASPQRGSTDTQYFGPGTRLTVL.

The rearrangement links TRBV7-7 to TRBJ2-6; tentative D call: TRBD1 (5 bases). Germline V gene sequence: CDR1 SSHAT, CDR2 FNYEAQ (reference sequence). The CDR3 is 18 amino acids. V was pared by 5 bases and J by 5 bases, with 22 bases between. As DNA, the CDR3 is TGTGCCAGCAGCCTTCTGACAGTGCCACAAAGTCGGGCCAACGTCCTGACTTTC. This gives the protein CASSLLTVPQSRANVLTF.

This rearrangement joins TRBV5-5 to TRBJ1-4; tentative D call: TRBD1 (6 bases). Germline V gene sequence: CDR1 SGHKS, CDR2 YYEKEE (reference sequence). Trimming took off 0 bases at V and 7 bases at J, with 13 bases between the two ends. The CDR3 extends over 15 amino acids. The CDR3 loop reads CASSLGPGASEKLFF. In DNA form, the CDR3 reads TGTGCCAGCAGCTTGGGACCAGGGGCTAGTGAAAAACTGTTTTTT.

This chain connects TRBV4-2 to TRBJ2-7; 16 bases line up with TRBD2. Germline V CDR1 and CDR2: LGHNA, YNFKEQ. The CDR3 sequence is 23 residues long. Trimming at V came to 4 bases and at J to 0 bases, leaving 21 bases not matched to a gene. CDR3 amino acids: CASSLGLRPGLAGGRLSSYEQYF. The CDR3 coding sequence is TGTGCCAGCAGCCTTGGATTGAGGCCGGGACTAGCGGGAGGGCGGTTAAGCTCCTACGAGCAGTACTTC.

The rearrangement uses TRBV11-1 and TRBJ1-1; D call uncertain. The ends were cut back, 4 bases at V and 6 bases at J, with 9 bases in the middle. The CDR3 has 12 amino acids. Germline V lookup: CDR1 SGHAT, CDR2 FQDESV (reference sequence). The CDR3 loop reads CASSSVKSEAFF. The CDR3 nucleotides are TGTGCCAGCAGCTCAGTTAAGTCTGAAGCTTTCTTT.

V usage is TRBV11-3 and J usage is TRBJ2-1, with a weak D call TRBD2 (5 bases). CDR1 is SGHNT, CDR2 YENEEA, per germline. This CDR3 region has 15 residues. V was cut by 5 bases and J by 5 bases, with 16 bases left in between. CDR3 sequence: CASSLSYPGNNEQFF. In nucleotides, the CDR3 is TGTGCCAGCAGCCTTTCGTATCCCGGGAACAATGAGCAGTTCTTC.

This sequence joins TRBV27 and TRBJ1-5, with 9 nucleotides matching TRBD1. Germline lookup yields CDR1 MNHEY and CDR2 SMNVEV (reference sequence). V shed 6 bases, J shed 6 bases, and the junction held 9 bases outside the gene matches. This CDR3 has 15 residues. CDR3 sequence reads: CASSYTGGAGQPQHF. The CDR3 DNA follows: TGTGCCAGCAGCTATACAGGGGGCGCGGGTCAGCCCCAGCATTTT.

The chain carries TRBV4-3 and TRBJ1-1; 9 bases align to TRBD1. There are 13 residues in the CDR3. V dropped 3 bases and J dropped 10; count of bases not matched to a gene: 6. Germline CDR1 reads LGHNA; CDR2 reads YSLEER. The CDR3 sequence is CASSHYRGRRAFF. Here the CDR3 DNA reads TGCGCCAGCAGCCACTACAGGGGGCGCCGAGCTTTCTTT.

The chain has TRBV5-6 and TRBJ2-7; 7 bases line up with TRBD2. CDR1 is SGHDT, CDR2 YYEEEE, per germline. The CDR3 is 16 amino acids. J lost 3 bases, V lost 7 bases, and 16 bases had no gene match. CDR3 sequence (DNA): TGTGCCAGCCAATTTGCGGGAGCGGGTAAAGTCTACGAGCAGTACTTC. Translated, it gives CASQFAGAGKVYEQYF.

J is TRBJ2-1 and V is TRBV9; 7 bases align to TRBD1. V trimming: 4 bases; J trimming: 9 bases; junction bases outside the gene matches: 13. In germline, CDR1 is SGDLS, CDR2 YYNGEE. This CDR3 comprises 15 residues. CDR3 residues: CASSYQQGDPSEQFF. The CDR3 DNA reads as TGTGCCAGCAGCTACCAGCAGGGGGATCCGAGTGAGCAGTTCTTC.